Listed below are T cell receptor beta chains from one sample, sequenced in a study of blood T cell repertoires in COVID-19. The data were produced by immunoSEQ multiplex PCR, yet TCRdb's version contains in-frame clones alone and is incomplete. The table lists 140,000 or so clones, around 85% of them singletons. Sequencing was carried out using peripheral blood. Receptor source: a woman older than 75 with acute or convalescent COVID-19. Each CDR3 is given with its conserved first and last residue.

v_call	j_call	cdr3_aa
TRBV15	TRBJ2-7	CATSRERQGPYEQYF
TRBV6-2/TRBV6-3	TRBJ1-2	CASSYSGVHGYTF
TRBV11-2	TRBJ1-2	CASSWIYRINYGYTF
TRBV6-5	TRBJ1-2	CASAAMGAAYGYTF
TRBV15	TRBJ1-1	CATSDRVEAFF
TRBV30	TRBJ1-5	CAWRGVGGNGEQPQHF
TRBV30	TRBJ1-6	CAWSGTASSLHF
TRBV6-5	TRBJ1-4	CASAPRANEKLFF
TRBV3-1/TRBV3-2	TRBJ1-1	CASSQELGSTEAFF
TRBV2	TRBJ2-7	CASSYAGQGYEQYF
TRBV5-1	TRBJ1-5	CASSLVPGGNQPQHF
TRBV12-3/TRBV12-4	TRBJ2-7	CASRSNRGRRHF
TRBV9	TRBJ2-6	CASSLGQGAGGANVLTF
TRBV3-1/TRBV3-2	TRBJ2-2	CASSLFGAGFTGELFF
TRBV27	TRBJ1-6	CASRPGQGHNSPLHF
TRBV11-2	TRBJ2-7	CASSPGTGAYEQYF
TRBV7-3	TRBJ1-1	CASSLGDTNTEAFF
TRBV6-5	TRBJ1-4	CASSYSTGDEKLFF
TRBV10-3	TRBJ2-1	CATSGVSGNNEQFF
TRBV3-1/TRBV3-2	TRBJ1-1	CASSQGQANTEAFF
TRBV19	TRBJ1-1	CASSILSTGGYTEAFF
TRBV7-3	TRBJ2-2	CASSRDRGTGELFF
TRBV2	TRBJ2-5	CASNPSRGLGETQYF
TRBV5-4	TRBJ2-7	CASSLAGQPYEQYF
TRBV5-1	TRBJ1-6	CASSLGAVTSPLHF
TRBV4-2	TRBJ1-2	CASSRDRDLNYGYTF
TRBV18	TRBJ2-7	CASSRGTGGREQYF
TRBV19	TRBJ2-2	CASIPTGVANTGELFF
TRBV18	TRBJ1-6	CASSPLPGDSPLHF
TRBV6-5	TRBJ1-2	CASTNQGRGYGYTF
TRBV5-6	TRBJ1-5	CASSLGQGTQPQHF
TRBV7-2	TRBJ2-1	CASSLAGGGAFEQFF
TRBV5-1	TRBJ2-1	CASSFYRDNEQFF
TRBV28	TRBJ1-5	CASSLAGGGSPGNQPQHF
TRBV2	TRBJ1-5	CASTNTGGAGQPQHF
TRBV6-5	TRBJ1-6	CASSSTGTANSPLHF
TRBV15	TRBJ2-3	CATSSRGTDTDTQYF
TRBV11-3	TRBJ2-5	CASSLSGQETQYF
TRBV5-6	TRBJ2-1	CASSLWGTGGVNEQFF
TRBV10-1	TRBJ1-5	CASRPGAYSNQPQHF